These T cell receptor beta chains were read from a single sample in a study of blood T cell repertoires in COVID-19. Sequencing used immunoSEQ multiplex PCR; TCRdb keeps in-frame clones, though not all of them. The repertoire holds about 150,000 clones, with 65% to 85% as singletons. The sample taken for sequencing was peripheral blood. The receptors originated from a woman of 80 years or more with acute or convalescent COVID-19. Both conserved end residues are part of each CDR3. Each record gives: V gene, J gene, D gene, clone size, CDR3 protein, CDR3 DNA. The D gene is left open where the match is weak. Some rows mark clone size as missing; the rest say once, few, many or name a class of expanded clone.

V: TRBV7-9
J: TRBJ1-2
D: TRBD1
size: -
CDR3: CASSLAQGYGYTF
DNA: TGTGCCAGCAGCTTAGCACAGGGGTATGGCTACACCTTC

V: TRBV19
J: TRBJ1-2
D: -
size: -
CDR3: CASSTSNYGYTF
DNA: TGTGCCAGTAGTACGTCCAACTATGGCTACACCTTC

V: TRBV6-5
J: TRBJ2-7
D: TRBD1
size: -
CDR3: CASSYSTGYEQYF
DNA: TGTGCCAGCAGTTACTCGACAGGGTACGAGCAGTACTTC

V: TRBV7-9
J: TRBJ2-2
D: -
size: -
CDR3: CASRRLDRASGNTGELFF
DNA: TGTGCCAGCAGACGGCTGGACAGAGCCAGCGGGAACACCGGGGAGCTGTTTTTT

V: TRBV10-2
J: TRBJ1-1
D: TRBD1
size: few
CDR3: CASSLTGANSKAFF
DNA: TGCGCCAGCAGTCTGACAGGGGCAAATTCAAAAGCTTTCTTT

V: TRBV18
J: TRBJ1-6
D: TRBD1
size: -
CDR3: CASSPLVRGTVDSPLHF
DNA: TGTGCCAGCTCACCACTTGTCCGTGGGACAGTCGATTCACCCCTCCACTTT

V: TRBV6-5
J: TRBJ2-3
D: TRBD2
size: -
CDR3: CASIETSGTDTQYF
DNA: TGTGCCAGCATCGAGACTAGCGGCACAGATACGCAGTATTTT

V: TRBV30
J: TRBJ1-6
D: TRBD1
size: -
CDR3: CAWSSGGNSPLHF
DNA: TGTGCCTGGTCTTCAGGGGGAAATTCACCCCTCCACTTT

V: TRBV15
J: TRBJ2-7
D: TRBD2
size: -
CDR3: CATSRDRTRREQYF
DNA: TGTGCCACCAGCAGAGATCGGACTAGACGCGAGCAGTACTTC

V: TRBV30
J: TRBJ1-2
D: -
size: -
CDR3: CAWSVTVNYGYTF
DNA: TGTGCCTGGAGTGTAACGGTAAACTATGGCTACACCTTC

V: TRBV7-2
J: TRBJ2-7
D: TRBD1
size: -
CDR3: CASSFKGASEQYF
DNA: TGTGCCAGCAGCTTTAAGGGGGCGTCTGAGCAGTACTTC

V: TRBV6-5
J: TRBJ1-2
D: -
size: -
CDR3: CASSSRAGSNYGYTF
DNA: TGTGCCAGCAGTTCCCGAGCAGGCTCTAACTATGGCTACACCTTC

V: TRBV5-1
J: TRBJ1-6
D: -
size: -
CDR3: CASSFGEFRNSPLHF
DNA: TGCGCCAGCAGCTTCGGGGAGTTTAGGAATTCACCCCTCCACTTT

V: TRBV5-1
J: TRBJ1-4
D: -
size: -
CDR3: CASSATARREEKLFF
DNA: TGCGCCAGCAGCGCTACAGCTAGACGGGAAGAAAAACTGTTTTTT

V: TRBV7-2
J: TRBJ1-2
D: TRBD1
size: -
CDR3: CASRLASTGADGYTF
DNA: TGTGCCAGCAGGTTAGCCTCGACAGGGGCGGACGGCTACACCTTC

V: TRBV5-1
J: TRBJ1-1
D: -
size: once
CDR3: CASSLVQGTTEAFF
DNA: TGCGCCAGCAGCTTGGTGCAGGGGACAACTGAAGCTTTCTTT

V: TRBV2
J: TRBJ2-5
D: TRBD2
size: few
CDR3: CASSEASAGALETQYF
DNA: TGTGCCAGCAGTGAAGCATCAGCGGGAGCTTTGGAGACCCAGTACTTC

V: TRBV3-1/TRBV3-2
J: TRBJ2-2
D: TRBD2
size: -
CDR3: CASSQTSGYTGELFF
DNA: TGTGCCAGCAGCCAAACTAGCGGGTACACCGGGGAGCTGTTTTTT

V: TRBV7-8
J: TRBJ2-7
D: TRBD2
size: -
CDR3: CASSLGWTSGRRTAYEQYF
DNA: TGTGCCAGCAGCTTAGGTTGGACTAGCGGGCGTCGGACCGCCTACGAGCAGTACTTC

V: TRBV19
J: TRBJ1-4
D: -
size: few
CDR3: CASGTGRGDDEKLFF
DNA: TGTGCCAGTGGCACAGGGAGGGGGGACGATGAAAAACTGTTTTTT

V: TRBV7-8
J: TRBJ1-5
D: -
size: -
CDR3: CASSLWQGTNQPQHF
DNA: TGTGCCAGCAGCTTATGGCAGGGGACCAATCAGCCCCAGCATTTT

V: TRBV18
J: TRBJ2-7
D: TRBD2
size: -
CDR3: CASSGSGKGEQYF
DNA: TGTGCCAGCTCCGGAAGCGGGAAAGGAGAGCAGTACTTC

V: TRBV7-8
J: TRBJ1-1
D: TRBD1
size: -
CDR3: CASSPRPGGRTEAFF
DNA: TGTGCCAGCAGCCCTCGTCCAGGGGGCCGGACTGAAGCTTTCTTT

V: TRBV28
J: TRBJ2-5
D: TRBD2
size: -
CDR3: CASSFRWKASGGKVQETQYF
DNA: TGTGCCAGCAGTTTCAGGTGGAAGGCTAGCGGGGGGAAAGTCCAAGAGACCCAATACTTC

V: TRBV5-4
J: TRBJ1-4
D: -
size: -
CDR3: CASSSGEGLNEKLFF
DNA: TGTGCCAGCAGTTCCGGGGAGGGACTTAATGAAAAACTGTTTTTT

V: TRBV2
J: TRBJ2-1
D: TRBD2
size: once
CDR3: CASKQLAGGLNEQFF
DNA: TGTGCCAGCAAACAACTAGCGGGGGGGCTAAATGAGCAGTTCTTC

V: TRBV24-1
J: TRBJ1-2
D: -
size: -
CDR3: CATSPGAYGYTF
DNA: TGTGCCACCAGTCCAGGGGCCTATGGCTACACCTTC

V: TRBV3-1/TRBV3-2
J: TRBJ2-2
D: TRBD2
size: few
CDR3: CASSQSFGGAGVRTGELFF
DNA: TGTGCCAGCAGCCAGTCGTTCGGGGGAGCGGGAGTGCGAACCGGGGAGCTGTTTTTT